This entry lists 3 T cell receptor beta chains sequenced from one sample in a study of beta chain features in type 1 diabetes. Study-wide findings and caveats: Across all four CD4+ subsets, people with type 1 diabetes showed modestly shorter TCRB CDR3s.

No antigen has been identified for these receptors. The whole isolated RNA underwent reverse transcription, so sequencing captured expressed TCRB transcripts. Produced via immunoSEQ multiplex PCR; TCRdb's table is partial and in-frame only. The sample yields roughly 330,000 clones, roughly 12% seen once. Sequencing was carried out using naive CD4+ T cells from blood. The receptors here all came from a woman aged 18 to 35 with type 1 diabetes.

The chain links TRBV7-2 to TRBJ2-3, with TRBD1 matching 7 bases. Germline V CDR1 and CDR2: SGHTA, FQGNSA. CDR3 length equals 12 residues. J lost 8 bases, V lost 1 base, and 0 bases had no gene match. This CDR3 reads CASSLGQGTQYF. The CDR3 DNA follows: TGTGCCAGCAGCTTAGGACAGGGTACGCAGTATTTT.

The chain joins TRBV2 to TRBJ2-5, with 8 nucleotides matching TRBD1. CDR1 is SNHLY, CDR2 FYNNEI, per germline. The V segment lost 6 bases and the J segment 4 bases; nucleotides outside the gene matches: 7. The CDR3 has 14 amino acids. CDR3 DNA sequence: TGTGCCAGCAGCCTAGGACAGGGAGGAGAGACCCAGTACTTC. It codes for CASSLGQGGETQYF.

This clone was counted only a few times. This chain connects TRBV25-1 to TRBJ2-5, with D tentatively TRBD2 (6 bases). This CDR3 region has 14 residues. CDR1 and CDR2 from the germline V gene are MGHDK and SYGVNS. Deletions cut 9 bases from V and 3 bases from J, with 17 bases between. The CDR3 sequence is CASTTRDFEETQYF. The CDR3, as DNA: TGTGCCAGTACTACTAGGGACTTCGAAGAGACCCAGTACTTC.